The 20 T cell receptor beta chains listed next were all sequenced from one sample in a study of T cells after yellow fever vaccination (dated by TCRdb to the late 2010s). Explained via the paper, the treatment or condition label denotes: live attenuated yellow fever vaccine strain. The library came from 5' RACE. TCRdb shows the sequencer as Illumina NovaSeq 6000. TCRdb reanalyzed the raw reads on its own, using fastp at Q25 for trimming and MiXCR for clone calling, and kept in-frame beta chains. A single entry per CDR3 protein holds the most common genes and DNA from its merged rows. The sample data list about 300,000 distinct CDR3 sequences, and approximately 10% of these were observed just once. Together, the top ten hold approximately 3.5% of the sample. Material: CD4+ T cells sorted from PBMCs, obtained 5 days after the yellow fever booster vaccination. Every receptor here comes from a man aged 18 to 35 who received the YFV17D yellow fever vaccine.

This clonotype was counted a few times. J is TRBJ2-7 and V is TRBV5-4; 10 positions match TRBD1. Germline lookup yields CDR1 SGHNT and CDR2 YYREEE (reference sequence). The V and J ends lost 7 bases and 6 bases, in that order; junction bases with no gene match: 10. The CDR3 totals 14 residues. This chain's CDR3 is CASEKGQGLGEQYF. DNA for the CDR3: TGTGCCAGCGAAAAGGGACAGGGGTTAGGCGAGCAGTACTTC.

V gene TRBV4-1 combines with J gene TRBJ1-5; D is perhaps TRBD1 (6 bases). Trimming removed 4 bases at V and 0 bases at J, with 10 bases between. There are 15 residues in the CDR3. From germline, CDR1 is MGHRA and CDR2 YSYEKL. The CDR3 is CASSLYRDSNQPQHF. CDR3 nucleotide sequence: TGCGCCAGCAGCCTATACAGGGATAGCAATCAGCCCCAGCATTTT.

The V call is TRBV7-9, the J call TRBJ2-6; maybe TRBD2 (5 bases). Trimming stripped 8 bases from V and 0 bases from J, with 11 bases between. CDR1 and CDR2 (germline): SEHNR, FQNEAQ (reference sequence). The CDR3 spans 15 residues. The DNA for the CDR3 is TGTGCCAGCGCAGCACGGGGCTCTGGGGCCAACGTCCTGACTTTC. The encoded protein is CASAARGSGANVLTF.

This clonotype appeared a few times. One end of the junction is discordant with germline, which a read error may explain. CDR3 coding DNA: TGTGCCAGCAGTTGGTCAGGAGTCCTAGGTTTT. Protein: CASSWSGVLGF. The rearrangement uses TRBV12-3 or TRBV12-4 and TRBJ2-3; no reliable D call. The CDR3 spans 11 residues.

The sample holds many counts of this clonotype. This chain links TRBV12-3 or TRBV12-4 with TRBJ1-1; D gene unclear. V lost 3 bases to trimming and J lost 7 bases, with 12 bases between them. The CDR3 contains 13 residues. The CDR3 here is CASSFEELGEAFF. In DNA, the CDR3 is TGTGCCAGCAGTTTTGAAGAATTGGGTGAAGCTTTCTTT.

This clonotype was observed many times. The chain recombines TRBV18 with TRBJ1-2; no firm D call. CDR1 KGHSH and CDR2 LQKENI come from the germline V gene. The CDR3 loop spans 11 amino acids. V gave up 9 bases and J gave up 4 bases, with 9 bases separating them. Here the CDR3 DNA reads TGTGCCAGTGAAGAGGGCTATGGCTACACCTTC. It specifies CASEEGYGYTF.

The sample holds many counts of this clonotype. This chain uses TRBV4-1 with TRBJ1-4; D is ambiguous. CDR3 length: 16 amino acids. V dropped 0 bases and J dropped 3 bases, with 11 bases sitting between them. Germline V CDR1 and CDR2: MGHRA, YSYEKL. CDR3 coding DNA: TGCGCCAGCAGCCAAGATCGAAGAGTGTCTAATGAAAAACTGTTTTTT. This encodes CASSQDRRVSNEKLFF.

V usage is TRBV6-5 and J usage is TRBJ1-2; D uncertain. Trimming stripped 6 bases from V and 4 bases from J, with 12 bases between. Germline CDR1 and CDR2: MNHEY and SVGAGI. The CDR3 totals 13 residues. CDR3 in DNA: TGTGCCAGCAGGGCGCAGATACGCTATGGCTACACCTTC. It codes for CASRAQIRYGYTF.

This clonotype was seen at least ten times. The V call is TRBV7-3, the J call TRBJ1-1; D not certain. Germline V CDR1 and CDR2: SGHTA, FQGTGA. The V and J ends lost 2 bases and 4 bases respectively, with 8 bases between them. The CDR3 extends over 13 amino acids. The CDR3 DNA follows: TGTGCCAGCAGCTTATGGAAGAGCACTGAAGCTTTCTTT. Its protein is CASSLWKSTEAFF.

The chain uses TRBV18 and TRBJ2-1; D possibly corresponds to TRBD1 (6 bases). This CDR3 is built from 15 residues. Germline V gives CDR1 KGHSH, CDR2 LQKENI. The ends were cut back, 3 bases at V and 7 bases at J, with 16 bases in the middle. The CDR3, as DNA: TGTGCCAGCTCACCCGACAGGAGATCTAATAATGAGCAGTTCTTC. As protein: CASSPDRRSNNEQFF.

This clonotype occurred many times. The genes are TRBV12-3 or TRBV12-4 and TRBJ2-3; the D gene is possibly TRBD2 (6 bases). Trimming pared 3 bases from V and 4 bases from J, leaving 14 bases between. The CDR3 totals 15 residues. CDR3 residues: CASSFGGLPSDTQYF. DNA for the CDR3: TGTGCCAGCAGTTTCGGGGGACTGCCTTCAGATACGCAGTATTTT.

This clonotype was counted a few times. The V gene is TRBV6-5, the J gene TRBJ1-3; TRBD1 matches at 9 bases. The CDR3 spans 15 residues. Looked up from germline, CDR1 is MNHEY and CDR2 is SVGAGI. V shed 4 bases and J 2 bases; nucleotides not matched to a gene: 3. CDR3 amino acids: CASSLQGAAGNTIYF. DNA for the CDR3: TGTGCCAGCAGTTTACAGGGGGCTGCTGGAAACACCATATATTTT.

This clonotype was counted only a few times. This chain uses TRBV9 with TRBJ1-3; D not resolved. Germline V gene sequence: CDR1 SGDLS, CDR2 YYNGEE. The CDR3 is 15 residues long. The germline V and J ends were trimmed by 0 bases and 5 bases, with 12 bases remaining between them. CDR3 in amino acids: CASSVEVAGRNTIYF. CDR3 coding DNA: TGTGCCAGCAGCGTAGAGGTGGCAGGCCGAAACACCATATATTTT.

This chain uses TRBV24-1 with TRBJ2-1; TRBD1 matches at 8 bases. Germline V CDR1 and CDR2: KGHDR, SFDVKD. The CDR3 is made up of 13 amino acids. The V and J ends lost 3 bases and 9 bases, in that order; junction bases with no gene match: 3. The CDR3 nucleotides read TGTGCCACCAGTGATCACAGGGGGTTTGAGCAGTTCTTC. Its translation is CATSDHRGFEQFF.

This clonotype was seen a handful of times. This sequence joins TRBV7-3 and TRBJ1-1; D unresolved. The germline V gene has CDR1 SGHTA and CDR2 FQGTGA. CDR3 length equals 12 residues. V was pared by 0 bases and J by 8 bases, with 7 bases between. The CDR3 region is CASSLTGGEAFF. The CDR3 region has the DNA TGTGCCAGCAGCTTAACGGGTGGAGAAGCTTTCTTT.

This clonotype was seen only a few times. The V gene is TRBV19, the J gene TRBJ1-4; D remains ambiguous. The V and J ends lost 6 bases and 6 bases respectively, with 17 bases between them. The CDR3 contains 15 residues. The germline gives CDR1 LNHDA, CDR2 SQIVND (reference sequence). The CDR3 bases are TGTGCCAGTAGCCCCCTGGGTCCGGGTGATGAAAAACTGTTTTTT. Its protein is CASSPLGPGDEKLFF.

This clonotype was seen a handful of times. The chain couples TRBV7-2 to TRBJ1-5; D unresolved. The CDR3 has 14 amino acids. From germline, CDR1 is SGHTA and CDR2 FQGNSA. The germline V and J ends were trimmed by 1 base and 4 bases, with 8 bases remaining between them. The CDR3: CASSLVGFNQPQHF. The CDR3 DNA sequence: TGTGCCAGCAGCTTAGTAGGTTTTAATCAGCCCCAGCATTTT.

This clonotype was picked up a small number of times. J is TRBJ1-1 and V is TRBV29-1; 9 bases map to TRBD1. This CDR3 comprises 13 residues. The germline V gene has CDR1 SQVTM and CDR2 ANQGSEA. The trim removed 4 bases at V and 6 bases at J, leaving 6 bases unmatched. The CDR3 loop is CSVAGQGGAEAFF. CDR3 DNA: TGCAGCGTTGCGGGACAGGGAGGTGCTGAAGCTTTCTTT.

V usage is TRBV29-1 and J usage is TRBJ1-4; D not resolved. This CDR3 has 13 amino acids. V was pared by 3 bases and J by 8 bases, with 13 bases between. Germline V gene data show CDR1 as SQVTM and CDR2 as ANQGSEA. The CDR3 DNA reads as TGCAGCGTTGAGAGGGTTCGGGAAGAAAAACTGTTTTTT. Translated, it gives CSVERVREEKLFF.

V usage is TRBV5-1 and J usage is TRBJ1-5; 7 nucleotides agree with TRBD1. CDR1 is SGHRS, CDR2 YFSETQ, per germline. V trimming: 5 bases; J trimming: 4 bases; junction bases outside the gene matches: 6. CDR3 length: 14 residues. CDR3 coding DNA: TGCGCCAGCAGAGAAGGACAGGCAAATCAGCCCCAGCATTTT. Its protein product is CASREGQANQPQHF.